The sequence of this T cell receptor beta chain was determined in a study of CD8+ T cells in alopecia areata. Study context: Treated individuals took tofacitinib by mouth, 5 to 10 mg twice daily. Study-level points and caveats: Compared with normal scalp, lesional scalp had higher clonality and more expanded CD8+ clones.

As for this clone: Its antigen is unidentified.

After isolation, RNA underwent reverse transcription to generate cDNA as the sequencing template. Measured with immunoSEQ multiplex PCR; TCRdb has only the in-frame clones, and not every one. There are a few hundred thousand clones in the sample; roughly two fifths occur only once, and roughly 2.6% lies in the top ten. The V gene's germline CDR1 is DFQATT and CDR2 SNEGSKA (reference sequence). This CDR3 is 11 amino acids long. The V end was cut by 4 bases, the J end by 4 bases, with 7 bases between. Regarding treatment: oral pan-JAK inhibitor, 5-10 mg twice daily. The TCR originated in a human donor with alopecia areata. The chain is built from TRBV20-1 and TRBJ1-2; D remains unclear. Sample: CD4+ T cells sorted from blood, taken at approximately week 36, from a patient treated with tofacitinib. The CDR3 loop reads CSAMWFYGYTF. DNA for the CDR3: TGCAGTGCTATGTGGTTCTATGGCTACACCTTC.